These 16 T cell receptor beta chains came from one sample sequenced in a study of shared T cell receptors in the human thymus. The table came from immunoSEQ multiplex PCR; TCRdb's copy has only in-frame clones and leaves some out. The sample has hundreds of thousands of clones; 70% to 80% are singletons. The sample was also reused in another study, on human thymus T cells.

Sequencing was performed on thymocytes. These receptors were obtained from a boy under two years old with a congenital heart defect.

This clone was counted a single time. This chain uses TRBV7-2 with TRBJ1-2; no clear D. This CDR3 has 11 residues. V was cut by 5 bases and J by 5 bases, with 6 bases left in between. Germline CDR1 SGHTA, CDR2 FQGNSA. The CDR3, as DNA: TGTGCCAGCAGCAGCTCTTATGGCTACACCTTC. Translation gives CASSSSYGYTF.

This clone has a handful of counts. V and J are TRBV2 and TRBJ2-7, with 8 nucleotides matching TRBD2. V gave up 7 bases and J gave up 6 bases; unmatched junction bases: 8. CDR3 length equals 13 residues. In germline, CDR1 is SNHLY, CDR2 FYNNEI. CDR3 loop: CASKLAGGLEQYF. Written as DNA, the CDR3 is TGTGCCAGCAAGCTAGCGGGTGGTCTCGAGCAGTACTTC.

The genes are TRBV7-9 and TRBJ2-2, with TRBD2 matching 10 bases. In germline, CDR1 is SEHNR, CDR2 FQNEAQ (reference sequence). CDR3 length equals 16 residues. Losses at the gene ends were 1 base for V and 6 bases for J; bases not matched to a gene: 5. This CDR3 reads CASSLVLAGVAGELFF. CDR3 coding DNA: TGTGCCAGCAGCTTAGTTCTAGCGGGAGTGGCCGGGGAGCTGTTTTTT.

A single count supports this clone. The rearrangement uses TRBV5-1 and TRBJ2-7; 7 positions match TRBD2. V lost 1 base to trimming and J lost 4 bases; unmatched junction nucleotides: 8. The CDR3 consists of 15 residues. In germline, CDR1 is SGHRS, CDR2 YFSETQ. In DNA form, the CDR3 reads TGCGCCAGCAGCTTGATGGGGGGAGGGCAGTACGAGCAGTACTTC. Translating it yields CASSLMGGGQYEQYF.

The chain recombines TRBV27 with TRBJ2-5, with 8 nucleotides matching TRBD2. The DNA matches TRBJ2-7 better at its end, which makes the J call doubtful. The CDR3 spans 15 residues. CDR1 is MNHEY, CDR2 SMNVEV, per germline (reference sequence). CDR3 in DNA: TGTGCCAGCAGTCCTACGAGCGGGAGTTTCTACGAGCAGTACTTC. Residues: CASSPTSGSFYEQYF.

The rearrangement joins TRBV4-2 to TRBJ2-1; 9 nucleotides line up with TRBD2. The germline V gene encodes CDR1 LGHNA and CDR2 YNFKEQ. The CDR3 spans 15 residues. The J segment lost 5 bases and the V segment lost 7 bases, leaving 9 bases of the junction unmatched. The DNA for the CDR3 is TGTGCCAGCACCCCGGGACTAGCAGCAAACAATGAGCAGTTCTTC. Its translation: CASTPGLAANNEQFF.

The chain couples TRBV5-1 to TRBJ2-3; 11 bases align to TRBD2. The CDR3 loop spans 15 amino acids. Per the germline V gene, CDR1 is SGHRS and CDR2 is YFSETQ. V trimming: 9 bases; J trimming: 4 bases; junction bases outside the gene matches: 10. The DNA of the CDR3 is TGCGCCACCGCACTAGCGGGAGATTTCGCAGATACGCAGTATTTT. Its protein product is CATALAGDFADTQYF.

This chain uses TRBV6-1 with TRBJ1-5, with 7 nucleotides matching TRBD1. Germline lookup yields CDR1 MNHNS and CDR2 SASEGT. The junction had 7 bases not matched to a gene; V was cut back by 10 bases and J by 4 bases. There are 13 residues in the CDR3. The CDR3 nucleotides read TGTGCCACCTACAGGGGTGTGAATCAGCCCCAGCATTTT. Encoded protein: CATYRGVNQPQHF.

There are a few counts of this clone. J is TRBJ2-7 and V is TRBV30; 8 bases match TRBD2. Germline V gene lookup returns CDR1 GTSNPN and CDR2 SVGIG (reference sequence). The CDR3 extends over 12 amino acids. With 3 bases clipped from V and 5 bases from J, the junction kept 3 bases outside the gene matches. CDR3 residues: CAWSGRAHEQYF. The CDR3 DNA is TGTGCCTGGAGCGGGAGGGCCCACGAGCAGTACTTC.

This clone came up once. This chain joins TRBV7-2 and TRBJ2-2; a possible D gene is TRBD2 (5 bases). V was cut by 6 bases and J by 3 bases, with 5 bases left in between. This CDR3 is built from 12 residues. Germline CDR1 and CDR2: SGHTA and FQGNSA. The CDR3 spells CASRGDTGELFF. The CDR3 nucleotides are TGTGCCAGCAGGGGAGACACCGGGGAGCTGTTTTTT.

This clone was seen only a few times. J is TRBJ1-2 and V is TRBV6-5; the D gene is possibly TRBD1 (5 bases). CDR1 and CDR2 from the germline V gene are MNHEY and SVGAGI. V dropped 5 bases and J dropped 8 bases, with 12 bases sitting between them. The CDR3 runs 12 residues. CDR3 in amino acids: CASSGGGSGYTF. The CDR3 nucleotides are TGTGCCAGCAGTGGGGGGGGATCGGGCTACACCTTC.

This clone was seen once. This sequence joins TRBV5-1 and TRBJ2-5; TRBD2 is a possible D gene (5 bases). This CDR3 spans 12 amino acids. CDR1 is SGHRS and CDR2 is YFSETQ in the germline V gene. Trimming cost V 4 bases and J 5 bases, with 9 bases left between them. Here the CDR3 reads CASSASGETQYF. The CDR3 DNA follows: TGCGCCAGCAGCGCGTCGGGGGAGACCCAGTACTTC.

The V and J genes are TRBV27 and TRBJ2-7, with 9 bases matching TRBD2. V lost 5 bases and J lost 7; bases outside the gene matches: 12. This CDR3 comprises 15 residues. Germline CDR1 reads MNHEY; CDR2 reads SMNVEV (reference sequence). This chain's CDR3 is CASSGRLAARAEQYF. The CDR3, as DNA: TGTGCCAGCAGTGGAAGACTAGCGGCACGGGCGGAGCAGTACTTC.

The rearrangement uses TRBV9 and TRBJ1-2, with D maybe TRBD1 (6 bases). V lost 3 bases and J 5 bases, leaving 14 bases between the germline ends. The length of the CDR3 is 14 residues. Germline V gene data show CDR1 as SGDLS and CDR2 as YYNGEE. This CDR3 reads CASSGSDRPYGYTF. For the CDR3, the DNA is TGTGCCAGCAGCGGAAGCGACAGGCCTTATGGCTACACCTTC. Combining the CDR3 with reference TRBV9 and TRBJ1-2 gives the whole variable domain DSGVTQTPKHLITATGQRVTLRCSPRSGDLSVYWYQQSLDQGLQFLIQYYNGEERAKGNILERFSAQQFPDLHSELNLSSLELGDSALYFCASSGSDRPYGYTFGSGTRLTVV.

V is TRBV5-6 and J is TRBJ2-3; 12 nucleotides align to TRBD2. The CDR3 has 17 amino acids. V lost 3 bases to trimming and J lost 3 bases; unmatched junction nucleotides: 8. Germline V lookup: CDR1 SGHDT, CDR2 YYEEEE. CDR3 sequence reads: CASSYPSGRAETDTQYF. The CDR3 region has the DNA TGTGCCAGCAGCTACCCTAGCGGGAGGGCCGAGACAGATACGCAGTATTTT.

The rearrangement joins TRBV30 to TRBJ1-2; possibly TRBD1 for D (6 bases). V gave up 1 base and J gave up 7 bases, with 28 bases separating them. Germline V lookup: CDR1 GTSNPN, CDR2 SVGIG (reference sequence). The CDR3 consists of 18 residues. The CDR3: CAWSDPFRDIPLRSGYTF. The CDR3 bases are TGTGCCTGGAGTGACCCATTTCGGGACATTCCTCTTAGAAGTGGCTACACCTTC. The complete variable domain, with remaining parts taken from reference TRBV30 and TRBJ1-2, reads SQTIHQWPATLVQPVGSPLSLECTVEGTSNPNLYWYRQAAGRGLQLLFYSVGIGQISSEVPQNLSASRPQDRQFILSSKKLLLSDSGFYLCAWSDPFRDIPLRSGYTFGSGTRLTVV.